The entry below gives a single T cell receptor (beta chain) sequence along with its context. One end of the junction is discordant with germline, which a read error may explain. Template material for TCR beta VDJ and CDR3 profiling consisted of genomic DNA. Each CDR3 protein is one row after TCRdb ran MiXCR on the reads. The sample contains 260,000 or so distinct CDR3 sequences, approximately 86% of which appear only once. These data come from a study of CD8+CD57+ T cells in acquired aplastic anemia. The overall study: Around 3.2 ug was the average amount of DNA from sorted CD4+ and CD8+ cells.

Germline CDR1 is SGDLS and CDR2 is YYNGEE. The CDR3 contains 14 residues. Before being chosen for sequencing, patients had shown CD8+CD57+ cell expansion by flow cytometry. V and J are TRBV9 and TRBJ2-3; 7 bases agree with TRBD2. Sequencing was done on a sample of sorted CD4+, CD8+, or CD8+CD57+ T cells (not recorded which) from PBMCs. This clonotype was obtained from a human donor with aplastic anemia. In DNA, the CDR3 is TGTGCCAGCAGCGTAGTAGCGGGTAACAACGGGGAGCATTTT. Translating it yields CASSVVAGNNGEHF.